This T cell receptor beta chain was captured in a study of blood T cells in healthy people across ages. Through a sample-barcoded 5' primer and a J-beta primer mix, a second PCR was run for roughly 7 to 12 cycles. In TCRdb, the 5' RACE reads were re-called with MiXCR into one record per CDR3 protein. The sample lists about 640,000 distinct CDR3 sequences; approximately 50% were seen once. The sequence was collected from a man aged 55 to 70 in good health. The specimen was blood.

This CDR3 reads CASGSTGQGVVYGYTF. The CDR3 DNA reads as TGTGCTAGTGGTTCCACGGGACAGGGTGTTGTCTATGGCTACACCTTC. V usage is TRBV12-5 and J usage is TRBJ1-2, with 9 nucleotides matching TRBD1. V shed 4 bases, J shed 4 bases, and the junction held 10 bases outside the gene matches. This CDR3 spans 16 amino acids. The germline CDR1 and CDR2 sequences are LGHNT and FRNRAP. Filled out from reference TRBV12-5 and TRBJ1-2, the complete variable domain reads DARVTQTPRHKVTEMGQEVTMRCQPILGHNTVFWYRQTMMQGLELLAYFRNRAPLDDSGMPKDRFSAEMPDATLATLKIQPSEPRDSAVYFCASGSTGQGVVYGYTFGSGTRLTVV.